The sequence of this T cell receptor (beta chain) was determined in a study of cytomegalovirus exposure and HLA in healthy donors. General study points: Despite most TCR sequences being rare, some public TCRs occurred in many donors.

The CDR3 is 17 residues long. CDR1 and CDR2 from the germline V gene are SNHLY and FYNNEI. Trimming took 6 bases from V and 4 from J; bases not matched to a gene: 9. Worth noting for this clone: Its antigen is not identified.

PCR primers comprised 60 Vbeta and 13 Jbeta primers. Data came from immunoSEQ multiplex PCR; TCRdb stores just in-frame clones and leaves some out. The table lists 150,000 to 200,000 clones, 80% to 85% of them singletons, with less than 5% in the top ten. This TCR derives from a middle-aged man in good health and CMV-seropositive. The gene calls are TRBV2 and TRBJ2-2; 12 bases are shared with TRBD2. Material for sequencing was PBMCs. CDR3 DNA: TGTGCCAGCAGCGAACTACCGGGACTAGCGGGCACCGGGGAGCTGTTTTTT. Residues: CASSELPGLAGTGELFF.